Following are 3 T cell receptor beta chains from one sample sequenced in a study of CD8+ T cells in alopecia areata. Treatment described: oral pan-JAK inhibitor, 5-10 mg twice daily. cDNA reverse transcribed from extracted RNA served as the sequencing template. Clones were read by immunoSEQ multiplex PCR, and TCRdb kept only the in-frame ones, dropping some. The table records about 76,000 clones, approximately 64% of them present only once. This specimen was CD8+ T cells sorted from blood, taken at week 24, from a patient treated with tofacitinib. The receptors were gathered from a human donor with alopecia areata.

Remarks on this clone: An end of the junction differs from the germline gene, which may be a read error. The chain uses TRBV5-1 and TRBJ2-2; a possible D gene is TRBD2 (5 bases). This CDR3 is 14 amino acids long. Germline loops: CDR1 SGHRS, CDR2 YFSETQ. DNA of the CDR3: TGCGCCAGCGAGCCGGGTGCTGGCACCGGGGAGCTGTTGTTT. Protein sequence: CASEPGAGTGELLF.

The rearrangement links TRBV6-5 to TRBJ2-5; possibly TRBD2 for D (7 bases). In germline, CDR1 is MNHEY, CDR2 SVGAGI. This CDR3 is 15 amino acids long. Trimming removed 2 bases at V and 4 bases at J, with 14 bases between. The CDR3 DNA reads as TGTGCCAGCAGTTACGAGGGGGGGAGAAGAGAGACCCAGTACTTC. Translated: CASSYEGGRRETQYF.

In its sample, this clone was seen a few times. The rearrangement joins TRBV19 to TRBJ1-5, with D unresolved. The CDR3 runs to 14 residues. The germline CDR1 and CDR2 sequences are LNHDA and SQIVND (reference sequence). Deletions cut 5 bases from V and 0 bases from J, with 8 bases between. The CDR3 region is CASSAWDSNQPQHF. Here the CDR3 DNA reads TGTGCCAGTAGTGCCTGGGATAGCAATCAGCCCCAGCATTTT.